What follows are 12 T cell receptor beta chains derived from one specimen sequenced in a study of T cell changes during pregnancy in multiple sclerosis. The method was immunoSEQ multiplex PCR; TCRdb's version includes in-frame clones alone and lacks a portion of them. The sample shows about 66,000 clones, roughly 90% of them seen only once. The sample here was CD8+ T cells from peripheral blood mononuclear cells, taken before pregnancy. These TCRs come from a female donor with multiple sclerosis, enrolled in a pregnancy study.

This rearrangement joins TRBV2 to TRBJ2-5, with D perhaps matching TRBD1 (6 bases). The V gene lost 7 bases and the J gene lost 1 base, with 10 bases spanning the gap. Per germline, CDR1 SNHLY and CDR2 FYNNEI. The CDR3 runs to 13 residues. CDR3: CASKDRPQETQYF. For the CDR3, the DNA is TGTGCCAGCAAGGACAGACCCCAAGAGACCCAGTACTTC.

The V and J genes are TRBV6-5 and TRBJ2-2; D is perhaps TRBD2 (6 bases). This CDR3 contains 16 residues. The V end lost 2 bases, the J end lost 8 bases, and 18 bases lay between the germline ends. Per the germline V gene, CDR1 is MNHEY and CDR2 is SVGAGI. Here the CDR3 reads CASSYAAQPGGGELFF. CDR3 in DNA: TGTGCCAGCAGTTACGCCGCGCAACCCGGAGGGGGGGAGCTGTTTTTT.

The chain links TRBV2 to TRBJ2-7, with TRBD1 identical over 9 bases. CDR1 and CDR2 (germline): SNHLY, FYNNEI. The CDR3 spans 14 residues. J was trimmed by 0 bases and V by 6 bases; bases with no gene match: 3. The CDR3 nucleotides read TGTGCCAGCAGCCAGGACAGGGGCTCCTACGAGCAGTACTTC. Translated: CASSQDRGSYEQYF.

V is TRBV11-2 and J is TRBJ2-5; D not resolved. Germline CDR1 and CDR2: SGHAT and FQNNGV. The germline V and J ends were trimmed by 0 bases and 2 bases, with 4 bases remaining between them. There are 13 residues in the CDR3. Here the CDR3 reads CASSLDPQETQYF. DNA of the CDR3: TGTGCCAGCAGCTTAGACCCGCAAGAGACCCAGTACTTC.

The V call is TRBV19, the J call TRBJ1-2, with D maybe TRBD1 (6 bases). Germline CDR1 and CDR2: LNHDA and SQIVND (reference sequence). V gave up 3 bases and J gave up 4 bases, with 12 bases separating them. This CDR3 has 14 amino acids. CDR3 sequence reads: CASSMGGGTYGYTF. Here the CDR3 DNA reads TGTGCCAGTAGTATGGGCGGGGGCACCTATGGCTACACCTTC.

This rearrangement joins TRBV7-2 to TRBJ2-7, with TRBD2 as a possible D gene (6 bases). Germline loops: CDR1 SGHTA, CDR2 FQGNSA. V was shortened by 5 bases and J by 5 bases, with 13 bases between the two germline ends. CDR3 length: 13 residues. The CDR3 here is CASSAASVHEQYF. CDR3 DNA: TGTGCCAGCAGCGCCGCTAGCGTCCACGAGCAGTACTTC.

The CDR3 sequence is CASSWTGGSYEQYF. DNA for the CDR3: TGTGCCAGCAGCTGGACAGGGGGCTCCTACGAGCAGTACTTC. This chain joins TRBV7-2 and TRBJ2-7, with TRBD1 matching 10 bases. CDR3 length: 14 amino acids. V shed 4 bases and J 0 bases; nucleotides not matched to a gene: 0. Germline V gene data show CDR1 as SGHTA and CDR2 as FQGNSA.

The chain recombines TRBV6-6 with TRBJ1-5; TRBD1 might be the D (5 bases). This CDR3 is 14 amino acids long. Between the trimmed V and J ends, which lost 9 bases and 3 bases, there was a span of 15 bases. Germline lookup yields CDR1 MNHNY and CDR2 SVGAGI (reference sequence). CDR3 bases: TGTGCCAGTGGGGGGGACGGAGTCAATCAGCCCCAGCATTTT. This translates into CASGGDGVNQPQHF.

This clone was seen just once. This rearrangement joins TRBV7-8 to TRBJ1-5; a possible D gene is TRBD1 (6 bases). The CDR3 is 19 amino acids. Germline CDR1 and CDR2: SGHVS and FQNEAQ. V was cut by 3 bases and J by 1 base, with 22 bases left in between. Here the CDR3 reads CASSFNRVGEGNSNQPQHF. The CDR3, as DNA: TGTGCCAGCAGCTTTAACAGGGTGGGGGAGGGAAACAGCAATCAGCCCCAGCATTTT.

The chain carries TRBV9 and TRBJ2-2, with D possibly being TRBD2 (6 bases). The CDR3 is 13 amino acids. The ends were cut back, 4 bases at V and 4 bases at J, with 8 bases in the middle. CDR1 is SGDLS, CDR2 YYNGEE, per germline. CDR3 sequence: CASSPGGTGELFF. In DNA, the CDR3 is TGTGCCAGCAGCCCCGGGGGCACCGGGGAGCTGTTTTTT.

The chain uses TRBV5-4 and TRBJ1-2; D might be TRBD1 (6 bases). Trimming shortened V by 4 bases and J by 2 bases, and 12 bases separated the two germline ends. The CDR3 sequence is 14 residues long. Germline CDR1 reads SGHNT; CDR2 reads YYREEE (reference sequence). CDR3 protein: CASSPTQGNYGYTF. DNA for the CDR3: TGTGCCAGCAGCCCGACACAGGGAAACTATGGCTACACCTTC.

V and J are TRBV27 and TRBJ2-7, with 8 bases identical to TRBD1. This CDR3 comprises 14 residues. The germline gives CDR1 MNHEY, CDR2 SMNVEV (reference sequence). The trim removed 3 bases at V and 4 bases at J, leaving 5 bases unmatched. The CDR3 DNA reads TGTGCCAGCAGTTTGGACAGGGAGTCGTACGAGCAGTACTTC. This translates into CASSLDRESYEQYF.